Listed here is a single TCR beta chain. The assay was immunoSEQ multiplex PCR, and TCRdb's table has in-frame clones only and misses some. This sample has 130,000 or so clones, with around nine tenths found just once. This specimen belongs to a study of control samples from healthy donors and cancer patients. Trimming removed 1 base from V and 2 bases from J; junction bases left unmatched: 9. The CDR3 is 18 amino acids. Per the germline V gene, CDR1 is MGHRA and CDR2 is YSYEKL. The sequencing sample was made of blood. This clonotype was sampled from a man aged 18 to 30 in good health. J is TRBJ1-5 and V is TRBV4-1; TRBD1 agrees at 9 bases. Here the CDR3 reads CASSQVPDRGYGNQPQHF. The CDR3 DNA sequence: TGCGCCAGCAGCCAAGTACCCGACAGGGGGTATGGCAATCAGCCCCAGCATTTT.